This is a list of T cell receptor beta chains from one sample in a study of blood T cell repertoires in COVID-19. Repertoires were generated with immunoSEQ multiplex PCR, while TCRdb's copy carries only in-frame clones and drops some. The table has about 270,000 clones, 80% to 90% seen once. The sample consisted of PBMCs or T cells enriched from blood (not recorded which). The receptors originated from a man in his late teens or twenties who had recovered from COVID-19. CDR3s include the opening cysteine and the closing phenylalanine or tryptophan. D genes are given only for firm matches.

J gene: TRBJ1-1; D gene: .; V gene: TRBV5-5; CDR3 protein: CASSLARAEAFF
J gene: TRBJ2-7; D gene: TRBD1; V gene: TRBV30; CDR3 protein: CAWSGYRGYYYEQYF
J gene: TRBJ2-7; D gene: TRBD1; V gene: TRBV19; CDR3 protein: CATTPGTGYEQYF
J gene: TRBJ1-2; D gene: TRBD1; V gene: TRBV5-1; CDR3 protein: CASSKGQGAVDYGYTF
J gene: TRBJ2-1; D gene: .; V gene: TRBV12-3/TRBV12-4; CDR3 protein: CASSLGGDEQFF
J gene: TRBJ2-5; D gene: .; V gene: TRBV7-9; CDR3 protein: CASSAESETQYF
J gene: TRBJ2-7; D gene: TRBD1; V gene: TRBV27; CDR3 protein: CASSLVGWGQGAEQYF
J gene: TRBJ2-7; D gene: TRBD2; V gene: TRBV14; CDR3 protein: CASSLAGSSYEQYF
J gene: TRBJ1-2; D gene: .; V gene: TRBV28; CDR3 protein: CASSPGEGGGYTF
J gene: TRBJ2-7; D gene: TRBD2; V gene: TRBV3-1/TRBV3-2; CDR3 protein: CASSPLAGLSYEQYF
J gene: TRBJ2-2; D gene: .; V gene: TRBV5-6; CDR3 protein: CASSSTGTGGELFF
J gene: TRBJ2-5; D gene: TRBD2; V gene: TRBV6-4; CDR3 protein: CASSETSGGQETQYF
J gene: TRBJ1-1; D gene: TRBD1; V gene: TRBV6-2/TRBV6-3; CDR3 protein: CASSSGTGTEAFF
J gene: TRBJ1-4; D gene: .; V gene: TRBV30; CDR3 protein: CAWSKDRNEKLFF
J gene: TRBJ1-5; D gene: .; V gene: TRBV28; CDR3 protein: CASSFWQGGQPQHF
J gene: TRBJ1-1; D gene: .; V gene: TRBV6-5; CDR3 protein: CASHIQEGVNTEAFF
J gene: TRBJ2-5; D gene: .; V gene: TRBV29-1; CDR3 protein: CSVEISQGMTETQYF